The 25 T cell receptor beta chains below come from one sample, sequenced in a study of tumor-infiltrating lymphocytes in localized non-small cell lung cancer. The protocol was immunoSEQ multiplex PCR, while the TCRdb copy is restricted to in-frame clones and leaves out a portion. The profile shows roughly 30,000 clones, roughly 85% of them singletons. The sample was lung tumor tissue. The receptors were sampled from a human donor with non-small cell lung cancer.

The genes are TRBV5-4 and TRBJ1-4, with 7 bases that match TRBD1. Germline V gene sequence: CDR1 SGHNT, CDR2 YYREEE (reference sequence). V lost 4 bases to trimming and J lost 8 bases; unmatched junction nucleotides: 8. The CDR3 sequence is 14 residues long. CDR3 residues: CASSPQGNTEKLFF. The CDR3 DNA is TGTGCCAGCAGCCCACAGGGGAATACGGAAAAACTGTTTTTT.

In this sample, this clone turned up a few times. The genes are TRBV27 and TRBJ1-2, with 8 bases lining up with TRBD1. Germline trimming cut 5 bases from V and 2 bases from J; bases unmatched to any gene: 1. This CDR3 contains 13 residues. Per germline, CDR1 MNHEY and CDR2 SMNVEV (reference sequence). The CDR3 DNA is TGTGCCAGCAGTGGACAGGGAAACTATGGCTACACCTTC. Its protein product is CASSGQGNYGYTF.

The J gene is TRBJ2-5, the V gene TRBV5-6; 8 bases are shared with TRBD1. The CDR3 runs to 16 residues. After removal of 4 bases from V and 4 bases from J, the junction contained 12 bases not matched to a gene. Germline V gene sequence: CDR1 SGHDT, CDR2 YYEEEE. CDR3: CASSPYQTGVGETQYF. CDR3 in DNA: TGTGCCAGCAGCCCCTACCAGACAGGGGTCGGAGAGACCCAGTACTTC.

This clone was picked up one time. The CDR3 here is CASSKGGRVQETQYF. The CDR3 DNA follows: TGTGCCAGTAGCAAAGGGGGCAGGGTTCAAGAGACCCAGTACTTC. This chain joins TRBV19 and TRBJ2-5; TRBD1 matches 7 bases. CDR3 length equals 15 residues. With 6 bases clipped from V and 2 bases from J, the junction kept 9 bases outside the gene matches. Germline V gives CDR1 LNHDA, CDR2 SQIVND (reference sequence).

This chain connects TRBV4-2 to TRBJ1-5; no reliable D call. CDR3 length: 13 residues. V gave up 1 base and J gave up 4 bases, with 5 bases separating them. The germline CDR1 and CDR2 sequences are LGHNA and YNFKEQ. The CDR3 bases are TGTGCCAGCAGCCAAGCGGGAAATCAGCCCCAGCATTTT. It yields the protein CASSQAGNQPQHF.

This clone was picked up a small number of times. The chain couples TRBV14 to TRBJ1-1; no clear D. This CDR3 comprises 17 residues. With 2 bases removed from V and 2 bases from J, the gap between germline ends came to 18 bases. The germline V gene encodes CDR1 SGHDN and CDR2 FVKESK. This CDR3 reads CASSQMFGGLGNTEAFF. The DNA for the CDR3 is TGTGCCAGCAGCCAAATGTTCGGAGGTTTGGGTAACACTGAAGCTTTCTTT.

V gene TRBV10-3 combines with J gene TRBJ1-3, with D tentatively TRBD1 (5 bases). Germline CDR1 ENHRY, CDR2 SYGVKD. The V end was cut by 2 bases, the J end by 4 bases, with 15 bases between. This CDR3 contains 16 residues. The CDR3 DNA follows: TGTGCCATCAGTGAGCCGGGACGGAGGACGGGAAACACCATATATTTT. Its translation is CAISEPGRRTGNTIYF.

The V and J genes are TRBV7-9 and TRBJ1-1, with D hard to call. The length of the CDR3 is 15 residues. The V gene's germline CDR1 is SEHNR and CDR2 FQNEAQ (reference sequence). V was clipped by 0 bases and J by 1 base, with 9 bases between them. CDR3 coding DNA: TGTGCCAGCAGCTTAGCGTTATCAGCGAACACTGAAGCTTTCTTT. Its protein is CASSLALSANTEAFF.

The chain joins TRBV5-4 to TRBJ2-7; TRBD1 matches 11 bases. The CDR3 runs 16 residues. CDR1 SGHNT and CDR2 YYREEE come from the germline V gene (reference sequence). The V gene end was trimmed by 0 bases and the J gene end by 5 bases; junction bases not matched to a gene: 7. The CDR3 DNA is TGTGCCAGCAGCTTGGGCTCAGGACAGGGGGCCCACGAGCAGTACTTC. As protein: CASSLGSGQGAHEQYF.

The rearrangement links TRBV18 to TRBJ1-1, with TRBD1 matching 11 bases. Germline lookup yields CDR1 KGHSH and CDR2 LQKENI. This CDR3 is 15 amino acids long. Losses at the gene ends were 3 bases for V and 2 bases for J; bases not matched to a gene: 2. The CDR3 DNA follows: TGTGCCAGCTCACCGAGGACAGGGGGCAACACTGAAGCTTTCTTT. It translates to CASSPRTGGNTEAFF.

This clone was counted a few times. This chain connects TRBV5-1 to TRBJ2-6; D is perhaps TRBD1 (5 bases). CDR1 SGHRS and CDR2 YFSETQ come from the germline V gene. This CDR3 has 17 residues. V lost 0 bases to trimming and J lost 0 bases, with 10 bases between them. As DNA, the CDR3 is TGCGCCAGCAGCTTGGGACAGCCAAGCTCTGGGGCCAACGTCCTGACTTTC. Protein product: CASSLGQPSSGANVLTF.

DNA for the CDR3: TGCGCCAGCAGTCAAGACAGCACGGCGCTTGGCTACACCTTC. It specifies CASSQDSTALGYTF. The chain joins TRBV5-1 to TRBJ1-2; the D gene is possibly TRBD1 (5 bases). The CDR3 spans 14 residues. CDR1 SGHRS and CDR2 YFSETQ come from the germline V gene. Trimming removed 5 bases at V and 7 bases at J, with 18 bases between.

The genes are TRBV28 and TRBJ2-5, with 10 nucleotides matching TRBD2. Germline V gene sequence: CDR1 MDHEN, CDR2 SYDVKM. Unmatched junction bases numbered 7, after V lost 1 base and J lost 14 bases. The CDR3 covers 13 residues. CDR3 DNA: TGTGCCAGCAGTTTATCGGTTCCTAGCGGGGGATACTTC. This sequence encodes CASSLSVPSGGYF.

V gene TRBV4-3 combines with J gene TRBJ1-2, with TRBD1 matching over 8 bases. The CDR3 covers 14 residues. Germline loops: CDR1 LGHNA, CDR2 YSLEER. With V trimmed by 4 bases and J by 4 bases, 5 bases remained unmatched. The CDR3 here is CASSLADRGYGYTF. In DNA, the CDR3 is TGCGCCAGCAGCCTTGCTGACAGGGGCTATGGCTACACCTTC.

The chain is built from TRBV7-9 and TRBJ1-6; D call uncertain. This CDR3 is 16 amino acids long. With 4 bases removed from V and 0 bases from J, the gap between germline ends came to 10 bases. Germline-derived CDR1 and CDR2 are SEHNR and FQNEAQ (reference sequence). The CDR3 sequence is CASSSLSFSYNSPLHF. The CDR3 nucleotides read TGTGCCAGCAGCTCCCTCAGTTTCTCCTATAATTCACCCCTCCACTTT.

V gene TRBV27 combines with J gene TRBJ1-6; D gene uncertain. Germline V CDR1 and CDR2: MNHEY, SMNVEV (reference sequence). V was trimmed by 4 bases and J by 6 bases, leaving 10 bases between them. The CDR3 is 14 residues long. CDR3 in amino acids: CASSSFARNSPLHF. For the CDR3, the DNA is TGTGCCAGCAGTTCTTTCGCCCGTAATTCACCCCTCCACTTT.

The V call is TRBV5-1, the J call TRBJ2-3, with 10 bases aligning to TRBD2. The CDR3 contains 16 residues. Germline V gives CDR1 SGHRS, CDR2 YFSETQ. V was pared by 3 bases and J by 1 base, with 5 bases of the junction left unmatched. The CDR3 sequence is CASSSSGGARTDTQYF. The CDR3 DNA follows: TGCGCCAGCAGCTCCAGCGGGGGGGCCCGCACAGATACGCAGTATTTT.

The V gene is TRBV5-6, the J gene TRBJ2-1, with no clear D. This CDR3 is built from 16 residues. The V end was cut by 0 bases, the J end by 6 bases, with 16 bases between. Germline V gene lookup returns CDR1 SGHDT and CDR2 YYEEEE. The CDR3 sequence: CASSLVGRFKGNEQFF. The CDR3 bases are TGTGCCAGCAGCTTGGTAGGGCGGTTTAAGGGCAATGAGCAGTTCTTC. The entire variable domain, with the rest obtained from reference TRBV5-6 and TRBJ2-1, is as follows: DAGVTQSPTHLIKTRGQQVTLRCSPKSGHDTVSWYQQALGQGPQFIFQYYEEEERQRGNFPDRFSGHQFPNYSSELNVNALLLGDSALYLCASSLVGRFKGNEQFFGPGTRLTVL.

This clone was seen a single time. The chain carries TRBV7-6 and TRBJ1-6; 12 nucleotides agree with TRBD1. J lost 7 bases, V lost 1 base, and 2 bases had no gene match. This CDR3 region has 16 residues. In germline, CDR1 is SGHVS, CDR2 FNYEAQ. CDR3 sequence: CASSLEGTGGNSPLHF. The CDR3 DNA reads TGTGCCAGCAGCTTAGAGGGGACAGGGGGCAATTCACCCCTCCACTTT.

V gene TRBV9 combines with J gene TRBJ2-3, with TRBD2 identical over 9 bases. Trimming cost V 0 bases and J 6 bases; bases outside gene matches: 5. The germline V gene has CDR1 SGDLS and CDR2 YYNGEE. CDR3 length: 15 residues. The DNA of the CDR3 is TGTGCCAGCAGCGTAGTTGGCGGGAGGGGGGATACGCAGTATTTT. The encoded protein is CASSVVGGRGDTQYF.

This clone is a singleton in its sample. J is TRBJ2-3 and V is TRBV5-6; D uncertain. Germline CDR1 and CDR2: SGHDT and YYEEEE. The CDR3 runs 14 residues. Trimming left V 2 bases short and J 1 base short, with 8 bases between. The CDR3 sequence is CASSLDGGTDTQYF. In DNA, the CDR3 is TGTGCCAGCAGCTTAGACGGAGGCACAGATACGCAGTATTTT.

This clone occurred a few times. This chain uses TRBV4-2 with TRBJ1-5; no reliable D call. V lost 1 base to trimming and J lost 4 bases, with 8 bases between them. The germline CDR1 and CDR2 sequences are LGHNA and YNFKEQ. The CDR3 is 14 amino acids. The CDR3 loop reads CASSQGSYNQPQHF. The CDR3, as DNA: TGTGCCAGCAGCCAAGGAAGTTATAATCAGCCCCAGCATTTT.

The rearrangement links TRBV2 to TRBJ2-2; 9 bases align to TRBD1. CDR1 SNHLY and CDR2 FYNNEI come from the germline V gene. Losses at the gene ends were 11 bases for V and 4 bases for J; bases not matched to a gene: 8. CDR3 length equals 14 residues. The CDR3 DNA reads TGTGCCGTCGGGGGACAGGGCCTCACCGGGGAGCTGTTTTTT. Its protein is CAVGGQGLTGELFF. The variable domain in full, with the rest retrieved from reference TRBV2 and TRBJ2-2, is EPEVTQTPSHQVTQMGQEVILRCVPISNHLYFYWYRQILGQKVEFLVSFYNNEISEKSEIFDDQFSVERPDGSNFTLKIRSTKLEDSAMYFCAVGGQGLTGELFFGEGSRLTVL.

The chain recombines TRBV7-2 with TRBJ1-1; D possibly corresponds to TRBD1 (5 bases). Germline V lookup: CDR1 SGHTA, CDR2 FQGNSA. The CDR3 covers 14 residues. V was cut by 3 bases and J by 4 bases, with 12 bases left in between. CDR3 coding DNA: TGTGCCAGCAGCTTTAATGGGGGAGGCACTGAAGCTTTCTTT. Translating gives CASSFNGGGTEAFF.

V is TRBV12-5 and J is TRBJ1-1; D ambiguous. The ends were cut back, 1 base at V and 6 bases at J, with 12 bases in the middle. The CDR3 covers 14 residues. Germline-derived CDR1 and CDR2 are LGHNT and FRNRAP. CDR3 DNA sequence: TGTGCTAGTGGTTTGGCGGGTAATTCGGCTGAAGCTTTCTTT. Its protein product is CASGLAGNSAEAFF.